Here is one TCR beta chain with its context. These data belong to a study of T cells in pancreatic ductal adenocarcinoma. Sequencing was performed with immunoSEQ multiplex PCR; in TCRdb, only in-frame clones are kept and a portion is missing. Altogether about 98,000 clones are present, over 90% being singletons, with the ten largest covering roughly 3%. Germline assignment: CDR1 SGHRS and CDR2 YFSETQ. V was shortened by 6 bases and J by 1 base, with 16 bases between the two germline ends. CDR3 size: 15 residues. Selected pancreatic ductal adenocarcinoma patients had undergone surgery without neoadjuvant therapy.

The sequencing input was PBMCs. The chain employs TRBV5-1 and TRBJ1-1; a weak D match, TRBD1 (5 bases). This TCR came from a human donor with pancreatic ductal adenocarcinoma. This CDR3 is CASKRGSGENTEAFF. The CDR3 DNA is TGCGCCAGCAAACGGGGGTCGGGGGAGAACACTGAAGCTTTCTTT.